These 21 T cell receptor beta chains originate from one sample sequenced in a study of identifying expanded T cells in peripheral blood. Repertoires were generated with immunoSEQ multiplex PCR, while TCRdb's copy carries only in-frame clones and drops some. This table holds approximately 90,000 clones, about 88% found once. Sample: blood. The origin of the receptors is a person between 18 and 75 years old in good health.

V gene TRBV6-5 combines with J gene TRBJ1-3; 9 positions agree with TRBD1. The CDR3 extends over 15 amino acids. V shed 8 bases, J shed 0 bases, and the junction held 5 bases outside the gene matches. Germline V gene sequence: CDR1 MNHEY, CDR2 SVGAGI. The CDR3 DNA is TGTGCCAGCCGGGGACAGGGCCTCTCTGGAAACACCATATATTTT. Its translation is CASRGQGLSGNTIYF.

This CDR3 reads CASSYYPRETQYF. The CDR3, as DNA: TGTGCCAGCAGTTACTATCCGCGGGAGACCCAGTACTTC. This chain connects TRBV6-5 to TRBJ2-5, with D hard to call. The CDR3 has 13 residues. Germline-derived CDR1 and CDR2 are MNHEY and SVGAGI. Trimming took off 1 base at V and 5 bases at J, with 8 bases between the two ends.

The chain has TRBV25-1 and TRBJ2-3, with TRBD1 as a possible D gene (6 bases). Germline assignment: CDR1 MGHDK and CDR2 SYGVNS. The CDR3 covers 13 residues. Trimming took off 8 bases at V and 2 bases at J, with 11 bases between the two ends. DNA for the CDR3: TGTGCCAGCTTCGACAGGATCACAGATACGCAGTATTTT. It encodes CASFDRITDTQYF.

The rearrangement joins TRBV1 to TRBJ2-7; the D call in the table, TRBD2, was not verified against the DNA. TRBV1 is a pseudogene. The CDR3 sequence is 14 residues long. The CDR3 DNA reads TGCACCAGCAGTAGGGCTAGCGGGAGGTGCGAGCAGTACTTC. Residues: CTSSRASGRCEQYF.

The genes are TRBV7-2 and TRBJ2-2; 12 bases fit TRBD2. V lost 5 bases, J lost 5 bases, and 3 bases stayed unmatched. The germline V gene has CDR1 SGHTA and CDR2 FQGNSA. The CDR3 contains 15 residues. The CDR3 DNA is TGTGCCAGCAGCCGACTAGCGGGGGAGACCGGGGAGCTGTTTTTT. This gives the protein CASSRLAGETGELFF.

In this sample, this clone turned up a few times. The V call is TRBV9, the J call TRBJ2-1; the match to TRBD1 covers 8 bases. V gave up 0 bases and J gave up 3 bases; unmatched junction bases: 2. Germline CDR1 SGDLS, CDR2 YYNGEE. The CDR3 extends over 15 amino acids. The CDR3 bases are TGTGCCAGCAGCGTAGCTACAGGGGGCTACAATGAGCAGTTCTTC. Protein product: CASSVATGGYNEQFF. The whole variable domain, filled in from reference TRBV9 and TRBJ2-1, reads DSGVTQTPKHLITATGQRVTLRCSPRSGDLSVYWYQQSLDQGLQFLIQYYNGEERAKGNILERFSAQQFPDLHSELNLSSLELGDSALYFCASSVATGGYNEQFFGPGTRLTVL.

The rearrangement joins TRBV5-6 to TRBJ2-7; TRBD1 agrees at 8 bases. The CDR3 is 15 residues long. Germline-derived CDR1 and CDR2 are SGHDT and YYEEEE. Trimming removed 4 bases from V and 4 bases from J; junction bases left unmatched: 10. The CDR3 loop reads CASSLRDRLSYEQYF. The CDR3 bases are TGTGCCAGCAGCCTGAGGGACAGGCTTAGTTACGAGCAGTACTTC.

CDR3 in amino acids: CASSQGQGLPGAQYF. CDR3 DNA sequence: TGCGCCAGCAGCCAAGGTCAGGGACTACCAGGGGCCCAGTACTTC. V is TRBV4-3 and J is TRBJ2-5; maybe TRBD2 (7 bases). Germline CDR1 is LGHNA and CDR2 is YSLEER. CDR3 size: 15 residues. Trimming removed 1 base from V and 9 bases from J, with 18 bases in between.

This sequence joins TRBV5-1 and TRBJ1-3, with D unclear. From germline, CDR1 is SGHRS and CDR2 YFSETQ. The CDR3 loop spans 18 amino acids. V dropped 3 bases and J dropped 0 bases, with 19 bases sitting between them. The DNA of the CDR3 is TGCGCCAGCAGCTCCCTTGGTAGCCGGCTCAGCTCTGGAAACACCATATATTTT. Translated: CASSSLGSRLSSGNTIYF.

The chain uses TRBV5-4 and TRBJ1-1; TRBD1 matches 7 bases. CDR1 is SGHNT, CDR2 YYREEE, per germline (reference sequence). The V segment lost 0 bases and the J segment 1 base; nucleotides outside the gene matches: 0. The CDR3 covers 14 residues. For the CDR3, the DNA is TGTGCCAGCAGCTTGGACAGGGGGAACACTGAAGCTTTCTTT. Its translation is CASSLDRGNTEAFF.

The chain joins TRBV9 to TRBJ2-3, with D perhaps matching TRBD1 (5 bases). With 7 bases removed from V and 2 bases from J, the gap between germline ends came to 11 bases. Germline values: CDR1 SGDLS, CDR2 YYNGEE. There are 13 residues in the CDR3. This CDR3 reads CASGTGNTDTQYF. The CDR3 coding sequence is TGTGCCAGCGGAACAGGCAACACAGATACGCAGTATTTT.

The V and J genes are TRBV6-6 and TRBJ1-4; D unresolved. Trimming pared 2 bases from V and 3 bases from J, leaving 13 bases between. This CDR3 is built from 16 residues. Per the germline V gene, CDR1 is MNHNY and CDR2 is SVGAGI (reference sequence). The CDR3 DNA follows: TGTGCCAGCAGTTACGGTTGGCTCCCGGCTAATGAAAAACTGTTTTTT. Translated, it gives CASSYGWLPANEKLFF.

This sequence joins TRBV4-2 and TRBJ1-1; D remains ambiguous. V was shortened by 0 bases and J by 5 bases, with 13 bases between the two germline ends. The length of the CDR3 is 15 residues. Germline CDR1 reads LGHNA; CDR2 reads YNFKEQ. The CDR3 sequence is CASSQDRPVGTEAFF. DNA of the CDR3: TGTGCCAGCAGCCAAGATCGACCCGTGGGAACTGAAGCTTTCTTT.

The chain links TRBV7-6 to TRBJ2-2; 12 bases align to TRBD2. Germline V gene data show CDR1 as SGHVS and CDR2 as FNYEAQ. CDR3 length: 21 amino acids. Unmatched junction bases numbered 14, after V lost 0 bases and J lost 3 bases. CDR3 nucleotides: TGTGCCAGCAGCTTAGCGGCCCCCTCGGGGACTAGCGGGTTTTACACCGGGGAGCTGTTTTTT. This gives the protein CASSLAAPSGTSGFYTGELFF. Variable domain in full (rest from reference TRBV7-6 and TRBJ2-2): GAGVSQSPRYKVTKRGQDVALRCDPISGHVSLYWYRQALGQGPEFLTYFNYEAQQDKSGLPNDRFSAERPEGSISTLTIQRTEQRDSAMYRCASSLAAPSGTSGFYTGELFFGEGSRLTVL.

V usage is TRBV7-2 and J usage is TRBJ2-7; D call uncertain. V was shortened by 2 bases and J by 4 bases, with 3 bases between the two germline ends. CDR1 SGHTA and CDR2 FQGNSA come from the germline V gene. The CDR3 is made up of 11 amino acids. CDR3 DNA sequence: TGTGCCAGCAGCTTATTTTACGAGCAGTACTTC. Amino acids: CASSLFYEQYF. The full variable domain, completed using reference TRBV7-2 and TRBJ2-7, is GAGVSQSPSNKVTEKGKDVELRCDPISGHTALYWYRQSLGQGLEFLIYFQGNSAPDKSGLPSDRFSAERTGGSVSTLTIQRTQQEDSAVYLCASSLFYEQYFGPGTRLTVT.

This clone was seen more than once but under ten times. The chain recombines TRBV9 with TRBJ1-6; D perhaps matches TRBD1 (6 bases). The germline gives CDR1 SGDLS, CDR2 YYNGEE. V shed 2 bases and J shed 10 bases, with 13 bases lying between them. The CDR3 is 14 amino acids. In DNA form, the CDR3 reads TGTGCCAGCAGCGTCGGGGGCAGCGACTCACCCCTCCACTTT. Protein product: CASSVGGSDSPLHF.

The chain carries TRBV30 and TRBJ2-2; D might be TRBD1 or TRBD2, each matching 5 bases. Trimming cost V 0 bases and J 7 bases, with 15 bases left between them. There are 15 residues in the CDR3. In germline, CDR1 is GTSNPN, CDR2 SVGIG (reference sequence). This CDR3 reads CAWSVLLGVGGELFF. The CDR3 nucleotides read TGTGCCTGGAGTGTACTTCTGGGGGTAGGCGGGGAGCTGTTTTTT.

This clone was detected once. This rearrangement joins TRBV2 to TRBJ1-3; 9 bases match TRBD1. The germline V gene has CDR1 SNHLY and CDR2 FYNNEI. Losses at the gene ends were 6 bases for V and 8 bases for J; bases not matched to a gene: 11. This CDR3 is 15 amino acids long. The CDR3 region is CASRIDRGKEDTIYF. The CDR3 nucleotides are TGTGCCAGCAGGATAGACAGGGGGAAGGAAGACACCATATATTTT.

The chain couples TRBV7-9 to TRBJ2-1; D possibly corresponds to TRBD2 (6 bases). V lost 5 bases, J lost 13 bases, and 12 bases lay in between. Germline assignment: CDR1 SEHNR and CDR2 FQNEAQ (reference sequence). There are 11 residues in the CDR3. CDR3 DNA sequence: TGTGCCAGCAGCGGTAGCGGTACTCAGTTCTTC. Its protein is CASSGSGTQFF.

The J gene is TRBJ1-1, the V gene TRBV19; no clear D. V gave up 7 bases and J gave up 0 bases, with 6 bases separating them. Germline V lookup: CDR1 LNHDA, CDR2 SQIVND (reference sequence). This CDR3 spans 12 amino acids. This chain's CDR3 is CASTRLNTEAFF. Here the CDR3 DNA reads TGTGCCAGTACCCGCTTGAACACTGAAGCTTTCTTT.

This clone was recorded only once. V is TRBV5-1 and J is TRBJ2-1; TRBD1 matches 9 bases. In germline, CDR1 is SGHRS, CDR2 YFSETQ. The CDR3 consists of 16 residues. Unmatched junction bases numbered 12, after V lost 2 bases and J lost 9 bases. DNA for the CDR3: TGCGCCAGCAGCTTAACTTTTGACAGGGGGGCGCCTGAGCAGTTCTTC. This codes for CASSLTFDRGAPEQFF.